This entry is about one T cell receptor beta chain. Its target is unknown. This sample is drawn from a study of T-cell memory formation after mild COVID-19. General observations from the study: Chiefly within CM and EM were the contracting CD4+ clones; CD8+ ones were within EMRA. In second-wave clones peaking day 37, SARS-CoV-2 specificity remained unconfirmed.

5'RACE primed at constant segments yielded TCR alpha and TCR beta cDNA libraries bearing sample barcodes and UMIs. Via MiXCR, TCRdb re-called the 5' RACE reads, giving one row per CDR3 protein. The top ten hold 3.5% of the sample, which has around 200,000 distinct CDR3 sequences, over 7.5% seen once. The CDR3 has 16 amino acids. Unmatched junction bases numbered 14, after V lost 4 bases and J lost 5 bases. Looked up from germline, CDR1 is SGHDT and CDR2 is YYEEEE. The sequencing input was PBMCs or a T cell subset sorted from them (not recorded which). This TCR was sampled from a man aged 18 to 30 who had mild COVID-19 (a few samples of this study predate the infection). Cell type and time point are not known. V and J are TRBV5-6 and TRBJ2-5; 7 bases align to TRBD1. The CDR3 DNA follows: TGTGCCAGCAGCGAGGGGGCAGCCGGTTGGCGGGAGACCCAGTACTTC. Translated: CASSEGAAGWRETQYF.